A selection of T cell receptor beta chains follows, all from one sample in a study of T cells in Graves' hyperthyroidism and ophthalmopathy. TCRdb re-called the multiplex PCR reads through MiXCR, storing one row per CDR3 protein. The sample shows 650,000 to 700,000 distinct CDR3 sequences, 15% to 20% of them seen only once. Sequenced material: blood. The receptors were sampled from a man aged 45-65 years with Graves' hyperthyroidism. CDR3s include the opening cysteine and the closing phenylalanine or tryptophan. A D gene is named only where the DNA matches it firmly. The listing skips clone size in some rows; elsewhere it reads once, few, many or a size class.

TRBJ2-1	NA	TRBV6-1	NA	CASSATEAGSSYNEQFF	TGTGCCAGCAGTGCCACCGAAGCCGGGAGCTCTTACAATGAGCAGTTCTTC
TRBJ2-7	many	TRBV12-3/TRBV12-4	TRBD2	CASSPPGGEGYEQYF	TGTGCCAGCAGTCCCCCCGGGGGGGAGGGATACGAGCAGTACTTC
TRBJ2-3	many	TRBV28	NA	CASSLSLGTDTQYF	TGTGCCAGCAGTTTATCTCTGGGCACAGATACGCAGTATTTT
TRBJ2-4	NA	TRBV2	NA	CASSGVGLAKNIQYF	TGTGCCAGCAGTGGAGTAGGACTAGCCAAAAACATTCAGTACTTC
TRBJ1-5	many	TRBV28	TRBD1	CASSFMDRGLHQPQHF	TGTGCCAGCAGTTTTATGGACAGGGGGCTTCATCAGCCCCAGCATTTT
TRBJ2-5	many	TRBV7-9	NA	CASSPTRVGETQYF	TGTGCCAGCAGCCCGACAAGGGTCGGTGAGACCCAGTACTTC
TRBJ1-5	NA	TRBV19	NA	CASSMGGTSSNQPQHF	TGTGCCAGTAGTATGGGTGGGACCTCTAGCAATCAGCCCCAGCATTTT
TRBJ2-3	many	TRBV11-2	NA	CASSLGRASTDTQYF	TGTGCCAGCAGCTTAGGACGGGCTAGCACAGATACGCAGTATTTT
TRBJ1-4	NA	TRBV12-3/TRBV12-4	TRBD1	CASRGQVGEKLFF	TGTGCCAGCCGCGGACAGGTCGGTGAAAAACTGTTTTTT
TRBJ1-1	few	TRBV10-1	TRBD1	CASSEIRTGVRAFF	TGCGCCAGCAGTGAAATCCGGACAGGGGTGAGGGCTTTCTTT
TRBJ2-3	NA	TRBV20-1	NA	CSARDPGASRRDTQYF	TGCAGTGCTAGAGATCCAGGCGCCTCCCGCCGGGATACGCAGTATTTT
TRBJ2-7	few	TRBV4-1	TRBD2	CASSQELWLAGGLEQYF	TGCGCCAGCAGCCAAGAGTTGTGGCTAGCGGGAGGGCTTGAGCAGTACTTC
TRBJ1-2	many	TRBV7-2	NA	CASSFDILYGYTF	TGTGCCAGCAGCTTCGACATACTCTATGGCTACACCTTC
TRBJ1-5	many	TRBV28	NA	CASSLISAPWAPQHF	TGTGCCAGCAGTTTAATATCGGCACCATGGGCGCCCCAGCATTTT
TRBJ2-7	few	TRBV30	TRBD1	CAWSRQGGYEQYF	TGTGCCTGGAGCAGACAGGGGGGGTACGAGCAGTACTTC
TRBJ2-2	many	TRBV12-3/TRBV12-4	NA	CASTSSQRNTGELFF	TGTGCCAGCACTTCGTCACAGCGCAACACCGGGGAGCTGTTTTTT
TRBJ1-2	few	TRBV28	NA	CASSLPDSYGYTF	TGTGCCAGCAGTTTACCGGACAGTTATGGCTACACCTTC
TRBJ2-1	few	TRBV7-9	TRBD2	CASSSGIGTSGDYNEQFF	TGTGCCAGCAGCTCAGGGATCGGGACTAGCGGAGACTACAATGAGCAGTTCTTC